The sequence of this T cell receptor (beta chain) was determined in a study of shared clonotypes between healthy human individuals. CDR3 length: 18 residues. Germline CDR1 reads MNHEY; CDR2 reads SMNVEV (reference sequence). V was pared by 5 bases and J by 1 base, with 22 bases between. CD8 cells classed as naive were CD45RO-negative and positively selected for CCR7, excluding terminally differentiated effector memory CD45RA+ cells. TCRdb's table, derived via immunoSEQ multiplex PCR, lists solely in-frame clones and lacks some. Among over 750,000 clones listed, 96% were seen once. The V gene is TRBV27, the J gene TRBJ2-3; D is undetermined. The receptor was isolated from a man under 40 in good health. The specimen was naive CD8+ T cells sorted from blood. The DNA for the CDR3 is TGTGCCAGCAGTAGGGTCCTTGGCGGCCTAGGAGGCACAGATACGCAGTATTTT. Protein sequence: CASSRVLGGLGGTDTQYF.